The 9 T cell receptor beta chains below all came from one sample that was sequenced in a study of cytomegalovirus exposure and HLA in healthy donors. The PCR employed 60 Vbeta primers together with 13 Jbeta primers. Assay: immunoSEQ multiplex PCR; the TCRdb copy retains only in-frame clones and omits some. The sample shows 150,000 to 200,000 clones, around three quarters of them seen only once. The sample was PBMCs. Receptor source: a man aged 35-49 years in good health and CMV-seronegative.

The chain carries TRBV7-2 and TRBJ2-1; 14 positions agree with TRBD2. Losses at the gene ends were 5 bases for V and 4 bases for J; bases not matched to a gene: 7. CDR1 SGHTA and CDR2 FQGNSA come from the germline V gene. The CDR3 has 17 residues. This CDR3 reads CASSPWTSGGTYNEQFF. For the CDR3, the DNA is TGTGCCAGCAGCCCTTGGACTAGCGGGGGGACTTACAATGAGCAGTTCTTC. The variable domain in full, with the rest retrieved from reference TRBV7-2 and TRBJ2-1, is GAGVSQSPSNKVTEKGKDVELRCDPISGHTALYWYRQSLGQGLEFLIYFQGNSAPDKSGLPSDRFSAERTGGSVSTLTIQRTQQEDSAVYLCASSPWTSGGTYNEQFFGPGTRLTVL.

J is TRBJ1-2 and V is TRBV2, with D unresolved. The CDR3 extends over 13 amino acids. V gave up 4 bases and J gave up 1 base, with 7 bases separating them. Germline V gene data show CDR1 as SNHLY and CDR2 as FYNNEI. The CDR3 DNA is TGTGCCAGCAGTGGCGGGAGTAACTATGGCTACACCTTC. Translated: CASSGGSNYGYTF.

CDR3 sequence (DNA): TGTGCCAGCAGCTACCGAGGGCTAGCCGGGGAGCTGTTTTTT. Protein: CASSYRGLAGELFF. This chain uses TRBV5-6 with TRBJ2-2, with a tentative D call TRBD2 (5 bases). The CDR3 extends over 14 amino acids. The germline V and J ends were trimmed by 3 bases and 6 bases, with 12 bases remaining between them. Per the germline V gene, CDR1 is SGHDT and CDR2 is YYEEEE.

The V gene is TRBV10-3, the J gene TRBJ2-5; D is perhaps TRBD1 (5 bases). The germline CDR1 and CDR2 sequences are ENHRY and SYGVKD. This CDR3 comprises 15 residues. V lost 4 bases to trimming and J lost 0 bases, with 12 bases between them. The CDR3 protein is CAISGSDRNQETQYF. CDR3 nucleotide sequence: TGTGCCATCAGTGGCTCTGACAGAAACCAAGAGACCCAGTACTTC.

The rearrangement links TRBV7-3 to TRBJ2-1, with D hard to call. Germline V lookup: CDR1 SGHTA, CDR2 FQGTGA. The germline V and J ends were trimmed by 4 bases and 6 bases, with 10 bases remaining between them. The CDR3 is made up of 13 amino acids. CDR3 DNA: TGTGCCAGCAGCTCCCCCAGTTCCAATGAGCAGTTCTTC. Translating gives CASSSPSSNEQFF.

V and J are TRBV9 and TRBJ2-3; perhaps TRBD1 as D (7 bases). CDR3 size: 15 residues. The ends were cut back, 4 bases at V and 2 bases at J, with 14 bases in the middle. Germline assignment: CDR1 SGDLS and CDR2 YYNGEE. CDR3 region: CASSQGDLFTDTQYF. The CDR3 DNA follows: TGTGCCAGCAGCCAGGGGGACTTATTCACAGATACGCAGTATTTT.

This chain uses TRBV7-3 with TRBJ1-1; the D gene is possibly TRBD1 (5 bases). Germline CDR1 and CDR2: SGHTA and FQGTGA. The CDR3 contains 14 residues. V dropped 2 bases and J dropped 1 base, with 8 bases sitting between them. The CDR3 coding sequence is TGTGCCAGCAGCTTAGACGGGGGGAACACTGAAGCTTTCTTT. Protein: CASSLDGGNTEAFF.

For the CDR3, the DNA is TGCGCCAGCAGCTTGGGTTTAACAGGGGCCGTCAATGAGCAGTTCTTC. Its translation is CASSLGLTGAVNEQFF. The chain has TRBV5-1 and TRBJ2-1; 7 nucleotides match TRBD1. Per the germline V gene, CDR1 is SGHRS and CDR2 is YFSETQ. The CDR3 is 16 amino acids. The V and J ends lost 0 bases and 6 bases, in that order; junction bases with no gene match: 9.

The rearrangement links TRBV19 to TRBJ2-7, with 8 nucleotides matching TRBD1. CDR3 length equals 15 residues. V dropped 5 bases and J dropped 3; count of bases not matched to a gene: 9. The V gene's germline CDR1 is LNHDA and CDR2 SQIVND (reference sequence). This CDR3 is CASSFRAGTGYEQYF. CDR3 nucleotides: TGTGCCAGTAGTTTCAGGGCCGGGACAGGCTACGAGCAGTACTTC.